This T cell receptor beta chain was captured in a study of blood T cell repertoires in COVID-19. Overall study: Acute-phase and convalescent COVID-19 samples originated in the United States, Italy and Spain. T cells, B-cell-depleted T cells, or PBMCs provided the cDNA or gDNA that served as material.

Germline V gene data show CDR1 as MGHDK and CDR2 as SYGVNS. There are 14 residues in the CDR3. After removal of 3 bases from V and 4 bases from J, the junction contained 4 bases not matched to a gene. Original methodology: Estimates of nucleated cell counts were drawn from the amplification of reference gene primers. The data were produced by immunoSEQ multiplex PCR, yet TCRdb's version contains in-frame clones alone and is incomplete. The V and J calls and the clone size are those of that table, but D and trimming were determined from the DNA. The table records roughly 100,000 clones, approximately 78% of them present only once.

The chain is built from TRBV25-1 and TRBJ2-5; 8 bases are shared with TRBD2. Sample: peripheral blood. The TCR originated in a man aged 55 to 70 with active or convalescent COVID-19. The CDR3 loop reads CASSDGRGGETQYF. The CDR3 DNA sequence: TGTGCCAGCAGTGACGGACGGGGGGGAGAGACCCAGTACTTC.